These 9 T cell receptor beta chains were all obtained from the same sample, sequenced in a study of low-dose radiotherapy and immunotherapy resistance in tumors. Specified time point: before trial treatment. Primers targeting TRAV and TRBV primed first-strand cDNA, covering alpha and beta chains. It was with a constant-region primer and a V-primer adapter that TCRs were amplified over around 18 PCR cycles. Via MiXCR, TCRdb re-called the reads, giving one row per CDR3 protein. The table has 70,000 to 95,000 distinct CDR3 sequences, over 15% seen once; the top ten hold roughly 3%. Sample: PBMCs, taken before treatment. The origin of the receptors is a male donor with prostate cancer.

This clonotype has a count of ten or more. This chain links TRBV20-1 with TRBJ2-3; 10 nucleotides line up with TRBD2. V was clipped by 7 bases and J by 0 bases; unmatched bases: 7. Germline lookup yields CDR1 DFQATT and CDR2 SNEGSKA (reference sequence). The CDR3 contains 15 residues. The CDR3 nucleotides read TGCAGTGGAGCTAGCGGGGGAATTAGCACAGATACGCAGTATTTT. Translated: CSGASGGISTDTQYF.

This clonotype was seen ten or more times. The chain uses TRBV19 and TRBJ1-1, with 7 nucleotides matching TRBD1. With V trimmed by 5 bases and J by 4 bases, 10 bases remained unmatched. Germline values: CDR1 LNHDA, CDR2 SQIVND (reference sequence). CDR3 length: 15 amino acids. CDR3 sequence (DNA): TGTGCCAGTAGTCCGAAGGACAGGCGGGCCACTGAAGCTTTCTTT. This codes for CASSPKDRRATEAFF. The variable domain in full, with the rest retrieved from reference TRBV19 and TRBJ1-1, is DGGITQSPKYLFRKEGQNVTLSCEQNLNHDAMYWYRQDPGQGLRLIYYSQIVNDFQKGDIAEGYSVSREKKESFPLTVTSAQKNPTAFYLCASSPKDRRATEAFFGQGTRLTVV.

The gene calls are TRBV5-1 and TRBJ2-2; no clear D. V shed 0 bases and J shed 0 bases, with 3 bases lying between them. CDR3 length equals 14 residues. Germline-derived CDR1 and CDR2 are SGHRS and YFSETQ. The CDR3 loop reads CASSLVTNTGELFF. The CDR3 nucleotides read TGCGCCAGCAGCTTGGTTACGAACACCGGGGAGCTGTTTTTT.

This clonotype was counted many times. The chain recombines TRBV5-1 with TRBJ1-1, with a tentative D call TRBD1 (6 bases). Germline lookup yields CDR1 SGHRS and CDR2 YFSETQ. The CDR3 sequence is 14 residues long. V lost 9 bases, J lost 2 bases, and 17 bases lay in between. The DNA of the CDR3 is TGCGCCACCCAGGTAGGGGGACCAAACACTGAAGCTTTCTTT. Translating it yields CATQVGGPNTEAFF.

This clonotype was seen more than once but under ten times. The chain couples TRBV27 to TRBJ2-7; perhaps TRBD2 as D (5 bases). The V end lost 8 bases, the J end lost 7 bases, and 12 bases lay between the germline ends. The CDR3 consists of 11 residues. CDR1 and CDR2 (germline): MNHEY, SMNVEV (reference sequence). CDR3 in amino acids: CASHGPGEQYF. Written as DNA, the CDR3 is TGTGCCAGCCATGGGCCGGGAGAGCAGTACTTC.

This clonotype was observed at least ten times. The chain carries TRBV6-2 or TRBV6-3 and TRBJ1-5; D perhaps matches TRBD1 (5 bases). CDR1 MNHEY and CDR2 SVGEGT come from the germline V gene. The CDR3 sequence is 14 residues long. V was pared by 5 bases and J by 2 bases, with 10 bases between. The DNA of the CDR3 is TGTGCCAGCAGTGATAGAGGGGGCAATCAGCCCCAGCATTTT. The encoded protein is CASSDRGGNQPQHF.

The chain links TRBV11-2 to TRBJ2-1, with TRBD2 matching 11 bases. The V gene's germline CDR1 is SGHAT and CDR2 FQNNGV. The J segment lost 2 bases and the V segment lost 5 bases, leaving 5 bases of the junction unmatched. This CDR3 is 16 amino acids long. The CDR3 DNA follows: TGTGCCAGCAGCGACCTACTAGCGGGGGCCTACAATGAGCAGTTCTTC. Its translation: CASSDLLAGAYNEQFF.

The V call is TRBV5-1, the J call TRBJ2-7; 7 bases align to TRBD1. The CDR3 runs 15 residues. The V segment lost 4 bases and the J segment 5 bases; nucleotides outside the gene matches: 12. Germline CDR1 and CDR2: SGHRS and YFSETQ. The CDR3 here is CASSPVAGGSDEQYF. The CDR3 coding sequence is TGCGCCAGCAGCCCTGTTGCAGGGGGTAGCGACGAGCAGTACTTC.

In its sample, this clonotype was seen many times. The chain uses TRBV13 and TRBJ2-5; 7 nucleotides align to TRBD2. Germline assignment: CDR1 PRHDT and CDR2 FYEKMQ (reference sequence). The CDR3 contains 16 residues. V shed 5 bases and J 5 bases; nucleotides not matched to a gene: 14. This CDR3 is CASSPGGGREVETQYF. The CDR3 bases are TGTGCCAGCAGCCCCGGTGGAGGGAGGGAAGTCGAGACCCAGTACTTC.